This section outlines one T cell receptor (beta chain) sequence together with its context. Its antigen remains unknown. A sample-barcoded 5' primer and a J-beta primer mix were used in a second PCR of roughly 7 to 11 cycles. One entry per CDR3 protein results from TCRdb running MiXCR on the 5' RACE reads. This sample carries hundreds of thousands of distinct CDR3 sequences, around 20% of them seen once, and the ten largest clones take 3.6%. The data are from a study of blood T cells in healthy people across ages. Findings and caveats of the study: Long-lived and aged donors differed, with more naive CD4+ cells and higher diversity in the long-lived. The CMV status of each donor remained undetermined, and this could have confounded shifts in expanded clonotypes. Diversity figures based on one million T cells were deemed too low.

Trimming shortened V by 6 bases and J by 4 bases, and 15 bases separated the two germline ends. The CDR3 runs 14 residues. This TCR came from a man between 65 and 80 years old in good health. Sequenced input: blood. The chain couples TRBV12-3 or TRBV12-4 to TRBJ1-2; possible D gene TRBD1, 6 bases. CDR3 DNA: TGTGCCAGCAGCATTAGACAGGAAGGCTATGGCTACACCTTC. It yields the protein CASSIRQEGYGYTF.